The present T cell receptor (beta chain) was sequenced within a study of T-cell memory formation after mild COVID-19. Via MiXCR, TCRdb re-called the 5' RACE reads, giving one row per CDR3 protein. The table includes 49,000 or so distinct CDR3 sequences, around 7% detected once. The germline V gene encodes CDR1 MGHRA and CDR2 YSYEKL. V was trimmed by 3 bases and J by 6 bases, leaving 10 bases between them. CDR3 size: 13 residues. This clonotype was observed at least ten times. The V call is TRBV4-1, the J call TRBJ2-3; D ambiguous. The TCR sequence derives from a man aged 18 to 30 who had mild COVID-19 (a few samples of this study predate the infection). Cell type and time point are not known. The sequenced sample consisted of PBMCs or a T cell subset sorted from them (not recorded which). As DNA, the CDR3 is TGCGCCAGCAGCCACCTCGGGCTTGATACGCAGTATTTT. It is translated as CASSHLGLDTQYF.